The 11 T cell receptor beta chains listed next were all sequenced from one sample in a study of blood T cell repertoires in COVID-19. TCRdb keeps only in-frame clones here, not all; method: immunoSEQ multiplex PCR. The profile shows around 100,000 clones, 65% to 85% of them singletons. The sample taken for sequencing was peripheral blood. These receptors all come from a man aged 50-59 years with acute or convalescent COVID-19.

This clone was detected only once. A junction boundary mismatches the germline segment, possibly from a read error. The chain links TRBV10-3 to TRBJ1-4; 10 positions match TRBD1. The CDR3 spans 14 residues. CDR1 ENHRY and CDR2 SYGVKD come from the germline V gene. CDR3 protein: CAIRGQGTKEKLFF. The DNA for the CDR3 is TGTGCCATCAGGGGACAGGGGACTAAAGAAAAACTGTTTTTT.

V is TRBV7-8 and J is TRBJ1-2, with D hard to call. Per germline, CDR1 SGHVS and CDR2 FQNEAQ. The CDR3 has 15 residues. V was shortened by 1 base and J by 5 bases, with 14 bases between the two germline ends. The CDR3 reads CASSLGGAGTYGYTF. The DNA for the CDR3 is TGTGCCAGCAGCTTAGGGGGAGCAGGAACGTATGGCTACACCTTC.

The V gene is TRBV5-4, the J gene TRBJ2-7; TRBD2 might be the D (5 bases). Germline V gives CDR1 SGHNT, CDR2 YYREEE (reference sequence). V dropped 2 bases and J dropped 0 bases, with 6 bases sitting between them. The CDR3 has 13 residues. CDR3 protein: CASSFGNSYEQYV. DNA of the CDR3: TGTGCCAGCAGCTTCGGGAACTCCTACGAGCAGTACGTC.

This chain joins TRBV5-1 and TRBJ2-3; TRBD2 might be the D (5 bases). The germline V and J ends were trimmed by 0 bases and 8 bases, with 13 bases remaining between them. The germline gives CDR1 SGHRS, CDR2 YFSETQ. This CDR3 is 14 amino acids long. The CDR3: CASSLGSSRGTQYF. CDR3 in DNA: TGCGCCAGCAGCTTGGGTTCTAGCAGAGGTACGCAGTATTTT. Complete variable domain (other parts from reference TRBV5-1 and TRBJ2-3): KAGVTQTPRYLIKTRGQQVTLSCSPISGHRSVSWYQQTPGQGLQFLFEYFSETQRNKGNFPGRFSGRQFSNSRSEMNVSTLELGDSALYLCASSLGSSRGTQYFGPGTRLTVL.

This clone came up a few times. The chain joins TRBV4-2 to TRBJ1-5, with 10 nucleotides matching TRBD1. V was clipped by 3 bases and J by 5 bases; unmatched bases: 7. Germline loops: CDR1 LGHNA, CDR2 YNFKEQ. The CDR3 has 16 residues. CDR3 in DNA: TGTGCCAGCAGCCAGGAACAGGGACAGGGGCATCAGCCCCAGCATTTT. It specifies CASSQEQGQGHQPQHF.

The CDR3 DNA is TGTGCCAGCAGTTATGACAGGGTGAACTATGGCTACACCTTC. Translation: CASSYDRVNYGYTF. V usage is TRBV6-5 and J usage is TRBJ1-2, with TRBD1 matching 7 bases. CDR1 and CDR2 from the germline V gene are MNHEY and SVGAGI. The CDR3 consists of 14 residues. V dropped 3 bases and J dropped 2; count of bases not matched to a gene: 3.

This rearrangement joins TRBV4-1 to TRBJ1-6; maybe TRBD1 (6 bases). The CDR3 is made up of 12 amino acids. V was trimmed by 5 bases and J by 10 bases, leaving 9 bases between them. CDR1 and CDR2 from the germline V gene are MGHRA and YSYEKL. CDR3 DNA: TGCGCCAGCAGCTGGGGGGGCTCACCCCTCCACTTT. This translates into CASSWGGSPLHF.

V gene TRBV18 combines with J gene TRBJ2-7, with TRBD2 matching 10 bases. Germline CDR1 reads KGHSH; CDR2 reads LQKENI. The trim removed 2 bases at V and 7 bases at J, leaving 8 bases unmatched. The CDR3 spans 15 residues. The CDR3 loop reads CASSPNSGGPEEQYF. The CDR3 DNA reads TGTGCCAGCTCACCAAATAGCGGGGGGCCAGAAGAGCAGTACTTC.

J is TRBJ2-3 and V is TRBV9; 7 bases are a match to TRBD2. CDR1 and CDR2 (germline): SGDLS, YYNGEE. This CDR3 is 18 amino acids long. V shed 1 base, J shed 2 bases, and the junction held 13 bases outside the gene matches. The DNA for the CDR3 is TGTGCCAGCAGCGTACCTGAGACCGCGGGGGTGTTCACAGATACGCAGTATTTT. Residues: CASSVPETAGVFTDTQYF.

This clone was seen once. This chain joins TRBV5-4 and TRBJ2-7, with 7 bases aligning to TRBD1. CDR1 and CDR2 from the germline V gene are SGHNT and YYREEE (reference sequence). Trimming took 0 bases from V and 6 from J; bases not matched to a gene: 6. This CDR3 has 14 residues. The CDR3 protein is CASSLGRWDSEQYF. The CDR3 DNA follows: TGTGCCAGCAGCTTGGGACGATGGGACAGCGAGCAGTACTTC.

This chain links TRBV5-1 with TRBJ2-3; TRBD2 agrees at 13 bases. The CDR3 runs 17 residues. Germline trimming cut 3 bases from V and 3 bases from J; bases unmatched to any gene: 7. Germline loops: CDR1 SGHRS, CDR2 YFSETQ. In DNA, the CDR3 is TGCGCCAGCAGCTCCGGGACTAGCGGGGCCCTTACAGATACGCAGTATTTT. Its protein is CASSSGTSGALTDTQYF.